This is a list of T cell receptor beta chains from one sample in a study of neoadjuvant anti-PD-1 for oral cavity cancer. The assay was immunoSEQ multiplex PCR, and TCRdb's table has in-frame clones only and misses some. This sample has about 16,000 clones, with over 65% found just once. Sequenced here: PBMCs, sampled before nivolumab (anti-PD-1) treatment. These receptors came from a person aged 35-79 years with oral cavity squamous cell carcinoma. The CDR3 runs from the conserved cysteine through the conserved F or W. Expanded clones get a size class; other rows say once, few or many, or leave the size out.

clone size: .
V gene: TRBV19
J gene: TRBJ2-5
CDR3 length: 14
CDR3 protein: CASSPGTGFETQYF

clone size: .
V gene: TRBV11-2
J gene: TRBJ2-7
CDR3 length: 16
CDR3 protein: CASSSQLAGLVNEQYF

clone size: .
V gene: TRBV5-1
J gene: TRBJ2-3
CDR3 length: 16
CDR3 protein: CASSLGTGAGPDTQYF

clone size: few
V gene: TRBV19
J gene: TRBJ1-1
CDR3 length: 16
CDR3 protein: CASTGGTGRVDTEAFF

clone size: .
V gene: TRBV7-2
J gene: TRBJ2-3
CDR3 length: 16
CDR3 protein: CASSLGLAGGSETQYF

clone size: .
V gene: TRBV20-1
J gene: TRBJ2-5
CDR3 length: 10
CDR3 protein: CSASGETQYF

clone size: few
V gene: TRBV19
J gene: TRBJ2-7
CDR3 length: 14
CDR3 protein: CASSSYKDRHEQYF

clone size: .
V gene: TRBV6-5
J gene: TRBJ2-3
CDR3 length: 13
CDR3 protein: CASRRGGTDTQYF

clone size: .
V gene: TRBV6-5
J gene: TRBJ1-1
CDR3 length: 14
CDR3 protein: CASSAPGRRTEAFF

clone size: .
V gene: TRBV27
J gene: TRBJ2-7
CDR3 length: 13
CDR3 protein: CASSLQGSYEQYF

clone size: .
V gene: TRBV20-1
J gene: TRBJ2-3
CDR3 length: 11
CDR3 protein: CSAPQRNTQYF

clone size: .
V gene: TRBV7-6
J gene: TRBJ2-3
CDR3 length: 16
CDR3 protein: CASSLAQGLFSDTQYF